This entry lists 22 T cell receptor beta chains sequenced from one sample in a study of cytomegalovirus exposure and HLA in healthy donors. Assay used: immunoSEQ multiplex PCR; TCRdb lists only in-frame clones, some missing. The sample includes around 180,000 clones, roughly 88% seen only once; the top ten take over 1.3%. Sequences were obtained from PBMCs. The origin of the receptors is a woman between 18 and 30 years old in good health and CMV-seronegative.

In its sample, this clone was seen a few times. The chain links TRBV11-3 to TRBJ2-1; no reliable D call. V was shortened by 4 bases and J by 10 bases, with 11 bases between the two germline ends. The CDR3 spans 12 residues. Germline values: CDR1 SGHNT, CDR2 YENEEA. The CDR3 sequence is CASSSQSLEQFF. The CDR3 region has the DNA TGTGCCAGCAGCTCACAGTCCCTGGAGCAGTTCTTC.

The table lists this clone with a few counts. CDR3 protein: CASSQTASNTGELFF. The CDR3 coding sequence is TGTGCCAGCAGCCAGACAGCCTCTAACACCGGGGAGCTGTTTTTT. V is TRBV4-2 and J is TRBJ2-2; D perhaps matches TRBD1 (5 bases). Germline lookup yields CDR1 LGHNA and CDR2 YNFKEQ. CDR3 length equals 15 residues. V was shortened by 3 bases and J by 2 bases, with 10 bases between the two germline ends.

This clone has a single count. The chain links TRBV4-2 to TRBJ2-2; 7 positions match TRBD2. The CDR3 spans 18 residues. CDR1 is LGHNA and CDR2 is YNFKEQ in the germline V gene. V lost 0 bases, J lost 4 bases, and 11 bases stayed unmatched. In nucleotides, the CDR3 is TGTGCCAGCAGCCAAGATAGAGGGAGGGCCCAGTTCACCGGGGAGCTGTTTTTT. This gives the protein CASSQDRGRAQFTGELFF.

This chain joins TRBV2 and TRBJ1-1; TRBD1 aligns across 10 bases. The V gene end was trimmed by 6 bases and the J gene end by 4 bases; junction bases not matched to a gene: 8. The CDR3 length is 15 residues. Looked up from germline, CDR1 is SNHLY and CDR2 is FYNNEI. This CDR3 is CASRGQGVPGTEAFF. CDR3 DNA: TGTGCCAGCAGAGGACAGGGGGTTCCGGGCACTGAAGCTTTCTTT.

This clone was detected only once. This chain uses TRBV7-2 with TRBJ1-5; D remains unclear. Germline V CDR1 and CDR2: SGHTA, FQGNSA. Trimming stripped 3 bases from V and 4 bases from J, with 4 bases between. This CDR3 region has 12 residues. The CDR3 sequence is CASSFYNQPQHF. The CDR3 bases are TGTGCCAGCAGCTTTTATAATCAGCCCCAGCATTTT.

J is TRBJ2-3 and V is TRBV15; no clear D. The CDR3 runs 17 residues. CDR1 is LNHNV and CDR2 is YYDKDF in the germline V gene (reference sequence). Trimming cost V 1 base and J 4 bases, with 18 bases left between them. CDR3 coding DNA: TGTGCCACCAGCAGAGTGTCCCCGGCGCTAGTCCCAGATACGCAGTATTTT. As protein: CATSRVSPALVPDTQYF.

The V call is TRBV7-3, the J call TRBJ1-1; 7 nucleotides agree with TRBD1. In germline, CDR1 is SGHTA, CDR2 FQGTGA. V lost 5 bases to trimming and J lost 5 bases; unmatched junction nucleotides: 5. This CDR3 contains 13 residues. CDR3 sequence (DNA): TGTGCCAGCAGCCGACAGGGCGGGACTGAAGCTTTCTTT. Protein product: CASSRQGGTEAFF.

This chain links TRBV5-6 with TRBJ2-5; 12 bases map to TRBD1. The CDR3 spans 19 residues. Looked up from germline, CDR1 is SGHDT and CDR2 is YYEEEE. J lost 1 base, V lost 0 bases, and 10 bases had no gene match. CDR3 sequence reads: CASSLGLTGTGGLQETQYF. CDR3 bases: TGTGCCAGCAGCTTGGGATTAACCGGGACAGGGGGCCTCCAAGAGACCCAGTACTTC.

The chain recombines TRBV7-2 with TRBJ2-1, with TRBD2 matching 9 bases. Trimming removed 6 bases from V and 6 bases from J; junction bases left unmatched: 3. Germline CDR1 SGHTA, CDR2 FQGNSA. The CDR3 loop spans 13 amino acids. The CDR3 here is CASRLAGTNEQFF. In nucleotides, the CDR3 is TGTGCCAGCAGGCTAGCGGGAACCAATGAGCAGTTCTTC.

The V and J genes are TRBV7-3 and TRBJ2-1; D is unclear. Germline loops: CDR1 SGHTA, CDR2 FQGTGA. The CDR3 spans 13 residues. The germline V and J ends were trimmed by 0 bases and 11 bases, with 11 bases remaining between them. The CDR3 DNA reads TGTGCCAGCAGCTTAACGATGACAACGAAGCAGTTCTTC. Its protein product is CASSLTMTTKQFF.

The chain combines TRBV15 with TRBJ2-7; D unclear. Trimming stripped 5 bases from V and 5 bases from J, with 16 bases between. CDR1 LNHNV and CDR2 YYDKDF come from the germline V gene (reference sequence). The CDR3 extends over 14 amino acids. The CDR3 DNA sequence: TGTGCCACCAGCTTCCCCCCCGGGTCCCACGAGCAGTACTTC. Translating gives CATSFPPGSHEQYF.

The chain has TRBV5-5 and TRBJ1-1; the match to TRBD1 covers 9 bases. V lost 2 bases, J lost 5 bases, and 4 bases stayed unmatched. CDR3 length equals 14 residues. Germline CDR1 reads SGHKS; CDR2 reads YYEKEE (reference sequence). This CDR3 is CASSLTGGRTEAFF. The CDR3 DNA is TGTGCCAGCAGCTTAACAGGGGGCAGAACTGAAGCTTTCTTT. Using reference TRBV5-5 and TRBJ1-1 for the parts outside the CDR3, the full variable domain is DAGVTQSPTHLIKTRGQQVTLRCSPISGHKSVSWYQQVLGQGPQFIFQYYEKEERGRGNFPDRFSARQFPNYSSELNVNALLLGDSALYLCASSLTGGRTEAFFGQGTRLTVV.

This clone was observed once. The rearrangement joins TRBV10-3 to TRBJ1-6, with TRBD1 matching over 10 bases. The CDR3 sequence is 15 residues long. The germline CDR1 and CDR2 sequences are ENHRY and SYGVKD. The V gene end was trimmed by 2 bases and the J gene end by 10 bases; junction bases not matched to a gene: 5. The CDR3 DNA sequence: TGTGCCATCAGTGAGGGACAGGGGGAAGGCTCACCCCTCCACTTT. It is translated as CAISEGQGEGSPLHF.

Notes on this clone: This same CDR3 is encoded by further DNA sequences in the sample. The gene calls are TRBV19 and TRBJ1-5, with 7 bases identical to TRBD1. The CDR3 loop spans 14 amino acids. V lost 6 bases to trimming and J lost 2 bases; unmatched junction nucleotides: 4. The germline V gene has CDR1 LNHDA and CDR2 SQIVND (reference sequence). This CDR3 is CASSLTGGNQPQHF. DNA of the CDR3: TGTGCCAGTAGCCTCACAGGGGGCAATCAGCCCCAGCATTTT. Drawing the rest from reference TRBV19 and TRBJ1-5, the complete variable domain is DGGITQSPKYLFRKEGQNVTLSCEQNLNHDAMYWYRQDPGQGLRLIYYSQIVNDFQKGDIAEGYSVSREKKESFPLTVTSAQKNPTAFYLCASSLTGGNQPQHFGDGTRLSIL.

This rearrangement joins TRBV2 to TRBJ2-7; a possible D gene is TRBD1 (6 bases). Per germline, CDR1 SNHLY and CDR2 FYNNEI. CDR3 length: 14 amino acids. With 8 bases removed from V and 2 bases from J, the gap between germline ends came to 16 bases. The CDR3 DNA reads as TGTGCCAGCCTACTTGGGGACACCGCCTACGAGCAGTACTTC. Its protein is CASLLGDTAYEQYF.

V usage is TRBV5-6 and J usage is TRBJ2-3, with D uncertain. The CDR3 totals 15 residues. V was pared by 2 bases and J by 0 bases, with 10 bases between. Germline V gene sequence: CDR1 SGHDT, CDR2 YYEEEE. The CDR3 DNA follows: TGTGCCAGCAGCTTTTACGGAGCTAGCACAGATACGCAGTATTTT. This gives the protein CASSFYGASTDTQYF.

The J gene is TRBJ1-1, the V gene TRBV23-1, with D unclear. TRBV23-1 is an ORF for which the function is uncertain. This CDR3 region has 14 residues. V lost 7 bases to trimming and J lost 8 bases, with 20 bases between them. The CDR3 DNA sequence: TGCGCCAGCACCCGCATACCCCCGCGGGGAGAAGCTTTCTTT. This sequence encodes CASTRIPPRGEAFF.

This chain uses TRBV29-1 with TRBJ2-7; D is perhaps TRBD1 (5 bases). V lost 5 bases to trimming and J lost 2 bases, with 16 bases between them. CDR3 length: 14 amino acids. The germline gives CDR1 SQVTM, CDR2 ANQGSEA. CDR3 loop: CSVTGDPVPYEQYF. CDR3 DNA sequence: TGCAGCGTTACAGGAGACCCGGTCCCCTACGAGCAGTACTTC.

The chain combines TRBV9 with TRBJ2-3, with D maybe TRBD2 (7 bases). The germline V gene encodes CDR1 SGDLS and CDR2 YYNGEE. This CDR3 has 17 amino acids. Trimming removed 2 bases from V and 3 bases from J, with 19 bases in between. CDR3 sequence: CASSVSGGAQVTDTQYF. In DNA, the CDR3 is TGTGCCAGCAGCGTTAGTGGGGGGGCTCAGGTAACAGATACGCAGTATTTT.

This chain uses TRBV15 with TRBJ2-1; TRBD2 matches 7 bases. Trimming took 5 bases from V and 0 from J; bases not matched to a gene: 10. The CDR3 consists of 17 residues. The V gene's germline CDR1 is LNHNV and CDR2 YYDKDF (reference sequence). This CDR3 reads CATSSGEGSSSYNEQFF. The CDR3 DNA reads TGTGCCACCAGCTCTGGGGAGGGTTCCAGCTCCTACAATGAGCAGTTCTTC.

The CDR3, as DNA: TGTGCCAGCAGCGTAGCGACAAAACAAGAGACCCAGTACTTC. Amino acid sequence: CASSVATKQETQYF. The chain links TRBV9 to TRBJ2-5; D is ambiguous. Trimming shortened V by 0 bases and J by 2 bases, and 8 bases separated the two germline ends. The CDR3 sequence is 14 residues long. Germline V lookup: CDR1 SGDLS, CDR2 YYNGEE.

The chain couples TRBV7-9 to TRBJ2-3; 15 bases are a match to TRBD2. The CDR3 has 17 residues. Trimming at V came to 2 bases and at J to 6 bases, leaving 6 bases not matched to a gene. CDR1 is SEHNR and CDR2 is FQNEAQ in the germline V gene (reference sequence). The DNA for the CDR3 is TGTGCCAGCAGCTTAAGGACTAGCGGGAGGGCCGGGGATACGCAGTATTTT. It specifies CASSLRTSGRAGDTQYF.